A selection of T cell receptor beta chains follows, all from one sample in a study of T-cell memory formation after mild COVID-19. One entry per CDR3 protein results from TCRdb running MiXCR on the 5' RACE reads. The sample records over 150,000 distinct CDR3 sequences, approximately 12% being singletons. Sequencing used PBMCs or a T cell subset sorted from them (not recorded which). Every receptor here comes from a man between 18 and 35 years old who had mild COVID-19 (a few samples of this study predate the infection). Cell type and time point are not known. The CDR3 runs from the conserved cysteine through the conserved F or W. The D gene is left open where the match is weak. Only some rows state a clone size, as once, few, many or a class for expanded clones.

j_call: TRBJ1-4; d_call: .; v_call: TRBV7-2; clone_size: few; cdr3_aa: CASSLDSEKLFF; cdr3_nt: TGTGCCAGCAGCTTGGACAGTGAAAAGCTGTTTTTT
j_call: TRBJ2-5; d_call: .; v_call: TRBV5-6; clone_size: few; cdr3_aa: CASSLLAKETQYF; cdr3_nt: TGTGCCAGCAGCTTGCTGGCTAAGGAGACCCAGTACTTC
j_call: TRBJ1-2; d_call: .; v_call: TRBV5-1; clone_size: many; cdr3_aa: CASSLPGNYGYTF; cdr3_nt: TGCGCCAGCAGCTTGCCGGGGAACTATGGCTACACCTTC
j_call: TRBJ2-1; d_call: .; v_call: TRBV30; clone_size: few; cdr3_aa: CAWNKGGPFYEQFF; cdr3_nt: TGTGCCTGGAATAAGGGGGGGCCTTTTTATGAGCAGTTCTTC
j_call: TRBJ1-4; d_call: .; v_call: TRBV7-6; clone_size: few; cdr3_aa: CASSPSGEGANEKLFF; cdr3_nt: TGTGCCAGCAGCCCCTCCGGGGAGGGGGCTAATGAAAAACTGTTTTTT
j_call: TRBJ1-3; d_call: .; v_call: TRBV10-3; clone_size: .; cdr3_aa: CAIKRSGNTIYF; cdr3_nt: TGTGCCATCAAACGCTCTGGAAACACCATATATTTT
j_call: TRBJ2-1; d_call: TRBD1; v_call: TRBV3-1; clone_size: .; cdr3_aa: CASSQAPGTGVGEQFF; cdr3_nt: TGTGCCAGCAGCCAAGCCCCAGGGACAGGGGTTGGTGAGCAGTTCTTC
j_call: TRBJ2-5; d_call: .; v_call: TRBV5-1; clone_size: .; cdr3_aa: CASSRGAGEETQYF; cdr3_nt: TGCGCCAGCAGCCGAGGCGCAGGGGAAGAGACCCAGTACTTC
j_call: TRBJ2-5; d_call: .; v_call: TRBV6-6; clone_size: few; cdr3_aa: CASSYPALETQYF; cdr3_nt: TGTGCCAGCAGTTACCCAGCTTTAGAGACCCAGTACTTC
j_call: TRBJ2-3; d_call: TRBD1; v_call: TRBV9; clone_size: .; cdr3_aa: CASSGTGNTDTQYF; cdr3_nt: TGTGCCAGCAGCGGGACAGGGAACACAGATACGCAGTATTTT
j_call: TRBJ2-5; d_call: .; v_call: TRBV12-3/TRBV12-4; clone_size: few; cdr3_aa: CASRFGVGLQETQYF; cdr3_nt: TGTGCCAGCAGGTTCGGAGTAGGTTTGCAAGAGACCCAGTACTTC
j_call: TRBJ2-5; d_call: .; v_call: TRBV7-9; clone_size: many; cdr3_aa: CASSLELPGEKETQYF; cdr3_nt: TGTGCCAGCAGCTTAGAACTACCGGGAGAAAAAGAGACCCAGTACTTC
j_call: TRBJ2-5; d_call: .; v_call: TRBV7-8; clone_size: many; cdr3_aa: CASSLDLLARGEGTQYF; cdr3_nt: TGTGCCAGCAGCTTAGATCTACTAGCCCGCGGCGAAGGGACCCAGTACTTC
j_call: TRBJ1-1; d_call: .; v_call: TRBV19; clone_size: .; cdr3_aa: CASSIPGAWTEAFF; cdr3_nt: TGTGCCAGTAGTATTCCGGGGGCTTGGACTGAAGCTTTCTTT
j_call: TRBJ2-2; d_call: .; v_call: TRBV3-1; clone_size: .; cdr3_aa: CASCPVGDTGELFF; cdr3_nt: TGTGCCAGCTGCCCCGTGGGGGACACCGGGGAGCTGTTTTTT
j_call: TRBJ1-1; d_call: .; v_call: TRBV4-1; clone_size: .; cdr3_aa: CASSQVGGATEAFF; cdr3_nt: TGCGCCAGCAGCCAAGTAGGAGGGGCTACTGAAGCTTTCTTT
j_call: TRBJ2-3; d_call: TRBD2; v_call: TRBV7-2; clone_size: many; cdr3_aa: CASSLQSGATDTQYF; cdr3_nt: TGTGCCAGCAGCTTACAAAGCGGGGCCACAGATACGCAGTATTTT
j_call: TRBJ1-1; d_call: TRBD1; v_call: TRBV6-5; clone_size: .; cdr3_aa: CASSLDRTEAFF; cdr3_nt: TGTGCCAGCAGCTTGGACAGGACTGAAGCTTTCTTT
j_call: TRBJ2-1; d_call: TRBD2; v_call: TRBV5-1; clone_size: .; cdr3_aa: CASTMGGGYNEQFF; cdr3_nt: TGCGCCAGCACAATGGGGGGGGGCTACAATGAGCAGTTCTTC
j_call: TRBJ2-1; d_call: .; v_call: TRBV20-1; clone_size: .; cdr3_aa: CSGTGGGQVYNEQFF; cdr3_nt: TGCAGTGGGACAGGAGGGGGGCAGGTCTACAATGAGCAGTTCTTC
j_call: TRBJ1-2; d_call: .; v_call: TRBV5-1; clone_size: .; cdr3_aa: CARSLAERSYGYTF; cdr3_nt: TGCGCCAGAAGCTTGGCAGAACGGTCCTATGGCTACACCTTC
j_call: TRBJ1-2; d_call: .; v_call: TRBV7-2; clone_size: few; cdr3_aa: CASRYRVADGYTF; cdr3_nt: TGTGCCAGCAGATACAGGGTCGCGGATGGCTACACCTTC
j_call: TRBJ1-6; d_call: .; v_call: TRBV5-1; clone_size: many; cdr3_aa: CASSLSSGNNSPLHF; cdr3_nt: TGCGCCAGCAGCCTGAGCTCAGGGAATAATTCACCCCTCCACTTT
j_call: TRBJ2-7; d_call: TRBD2; v_call: TRBV20-1; clone_size: .; cdr3_aa: CSASGTSGVHYEQYF; cdr3_nt: TGCAGTGCTAGCGGGACTAGCGGGGTCCATTACGAGCAGTACTTC
j_call: TRBJ1-6; d_call: .; v_call: TRBV5-6; clone_size: .; cdr3_aa: CASTSYNSPLHF; cdr3_nt: TGTGCCAGCACCTCCTATAATTCACCCCTCCACTTT
j_call: TRBJ2-7; d_call: .; v_call: TRBV5-1; clone_size: many; cdr3_aa: CASSLHDGSSYEQYF; cdr3_nt: TGCGCCAGCAGCTTGCACGACGGCAGCTCCTACGAGCAGTACTTC
j_call: TRBJ2-1; d_call: TRBD2; v_call: TRBV24-1; clone_size: .; cdr3_aa: CATSDSGLAGGVEDEQFF; cdr3_nt: TGTGCCACCAGTGACTCGGGACTAGCGGGGGGCGTGGAGGATGAGCAGTTCTTC
j_call: TRBJ2-3; d_call: .; v_call: TRBV21-1; clone_size: once; cdr3_aa: CASSKEILQGRRDTQYF; cdr3_nt: TGTGCCAGCAGCAAAGAAATTCTCCAGGGGAGAAGAGATACGCAGTATTTT
j_call: TRBJ2-2; d_call: TRBD2; v_call: TRBV7-2; clone_size: many; cdr3_aa: CASSLVAGGGTGELFF; cdr3_nt: TGTGCCAGCAGCTTAGTGGCGGGGGGGGGCACCGGGGAGCTGTTTTTT
j_call: TRBJ1-2; d_call: TRBD1; v_call: TRBV9; clone_size: .; cdr3_aa: CASSVNPQPWDSGLGYTF; cdr3_nt: TGTGCCAGCAGCGTAAACCCCCAGCCCTGGGACAGCGGTCTTGGCTACACCTTC
j_call: TRBJ2-3; d_call: TRBD1; v_call: TRBV12-3/TRBV12-4; clone_size: .; cdr3_aa: CASRADRATDTQYF; cdr3_nt: TGTGCCAGCAGGGCAGACAGGGCCACAGATACGCAGTATTTT
j_call: TRBJ2-5; d_call: TRBD1; v_call: TRBV5-1; clone_size: .; cdr3_aa: CASSGQGQGWETQYF; cdr3_nt: TGCGCCAGCAGCGGGCAGGGACAGGGATGGGAGACCCAGTACTTC
j_call: TRBJ2-5; d_call: .; v_call: TRBV20-1; clone_size: .; cdr3_aa: CSARPGVSQETQYF; cdr3_nt: TGCAGTGCTAGACCCGGGGTCTCCCAAGAGACCCAGTACTTC
j_call: TRBJ1-4; d_call: .; v_call: TRBV5-6; clone_size: few; cdr3_aa: CASSPGTHEKLFF; cdr3_nt: TGTGCCAGCAGCCCTGGGACCCACGAAAAACTGTTTTTT
j_call: TRBJ1-1; d_call: .; v_call: TRBV4-3; clone_size: .; cdr3_aa: CASSHEGSGPEAFF; cdr3_nt: TGCGCCAGCAGCCATGAAGGGTCCGGCCCTGAAGCTTTCTTT
j_call: TRBJ1-1; d_call: .; v_call: TRBV20-1; clone_size: .; cdr3_aa: CSASLGTTEAFF; cdr3_nt: TGCAGTGCTAGTTTGGGTACGACTGAAGCTTTCTTT
j_call: TRBJ1-2; d_call: .; v_call: TRBV5-1; clone_size: many; cdr3_aa: CASSSSYGQALSYGYTF; cdr3_nt: TGCGCCAGCAGCTCTTCATACGGACAAGCTTTGAGTTATGGCTACACCTTC
j_call: TRBJ1-5; d_call: .; v_call: TRBV7-2; clone_size: few; cdr3_aa: CASSLDRGWQPQHF; cdr3_nt: TGTGCCAGCAGCTTAGACCGGGGGTGGCAGCCCCAGCATTTT
j_call: TRBJ2-2; d_call: .; v_call: TRBV12-3/TRBV12-4; clone_size: .; cdr3_aa: CASSRTRGGTGELFF; cdr3_nt: TGTGCCAGCAGCCGGACCAGAGGGGGAACCGGGGAGCTGTTTTTT
j_call: TRBJ1-2; d_call: .; v_call: TRBV29-1; clone_size: .; cdr3_aa: CSVSGGITNYGYTF; cdr3_nt: TGCAGCGTCTCCGGAGGGATTACTAACTATGGCTACACCTTC
j_call: TRBJ1-1; d_call: .; v_call: TRBV18; clone_size: many; cdr3_aa: CASSLTDLFTEAFF; cdr3_nt: TGTGCCAGCTCCCTGACCGACCTCTTCACTGAAGCTTTCTTT
j_call: TRBJ2-5; d_call: TRBD2; v_call: TRBV4-1; clone_size: .; cdr3_aa: CASSQETSGGFWTQYF; cdr3_nt: TGCGCCAGCAGCCAGGAGACTAGCGGAGGATTTTGGACCCAGTACTTC
j_call: TRBJ2-1; d_call: TRBD2; v_call: TRBV4-1; clone_size: .; cdr3_aa: CASSHPGTSEFF; cdr3_nt: TGCGCCAGCAGCCATCCCGGGACTAGCGAGTTCTTC
j_call: TRBJ1-2; d_call: .; v_call: TRBV5-5; clone_size: .; cdr3_aa: CASSLGVQNGYTF; cdr3_nt: TGTGCCAGCAGCTTGGGAGTCCAAAATGGCTACACCTTC
j_call: TRBJ2-3; d_call: .; v_call: TRBV18; clone_size: few; cdr3_aa: CASSPLIGGNTDTQYF; cdr3_nt: TGTGCCAGCTCACCACTGATCGGGGGAAACACAGATACGCAGTATTTT
j_call: TRBJ1-2; d_call: .; v_call: TRBV7-2; clone_size: few; cdr3_aa: CASSPEGGFSYGYTF; cdr3_nt: TGTGCCAGCAGCCCCGAGGGGGGATTCTCTTATGGCTACACCTTC
j_call: TRBJ2-7; d_call: TRBD1; v_call: TRBV20-1; clone_size: few; cdr3_aa: CSAIGTGDHEQYF; cdr3_nt: TGCAGTGCTATCGGGACAGGGGACCACGAGCAGTACTTC
j_call: TRBJ2-5; d_call: .; v_call: TRBV28; clone_size: .; cdr3_aa: CARRTGLWETQYF; cdr3_nt: TGTGCCAGAAGGACGGGCTTGTGGGAGACCCAGTACTTC
j_call: TRBJ2-5; d_call: TRBD1; v_call: TRBV20-1; clone_size: .; cdr3_aa: CTKKGQGTPETQYF; cdr3_nt: TGCACCAAAAAGGGACAGGGGACGCCAGAGACCCAGTACTTC
j_call: TRBJ1-2; d_call: .; v_call: TRBV18; clone_size: .; cdr3_aa: CASSPPAGRHGYTF; cdr3_nt: TGTGCCAGCTCACCACCTGCAGGGAGGCATGGCTACACCTTC
j_call: TRBJ2-2; d_call: TRBD2; v_call: TRBV4-1; clone_size: many; cdr3_aa: CASSAPGLAGGHTGELFF; cdr3_nt: TGCGCCAGCAGCGCTCCGGGACTAGCGGGGGGGCACACCGGGGAGCTGTTTTTT
j_call: TRBJ2-6; d_call: .; v_call: TRBV7-9; clone_size: .; cdr3_aa: CASSLVVYSGANVLTF; cdr3_nt: TGTGCCAGCAGCTTAGTGGTCTACTCTGGGGCCAACGTCCTGACTTTC
j_call: TRBJ1-2; d_call: TRBD1; v_call: TRBV7-2; clone_size: .; cdr3_aa: CASSSGQANYGYTF; cdr3_nt: TGTGCCAGCAGCTCAGGACAGGCTAACTATGGCTACACCTTC
j_call: TRBJ1-2; d_call: TRBD1; v_call: TRBV7-2; clone_size: .; cdr3_aa: CASTTGTGYGYTF; cdr3_nt: TGTGCCAGCACCACCGGGACAGGGTATGGCTACACCTTC
j_call: TRBJ2-7; d_call: .; v_call: TRBV11-1; clone_size: .; cdr3_aa: CASSSLRYEQYF; cdr3_nt: TGTGCCAGCAGCTCACTTCGCTACGAGCAGTACTTC
j_call: TRBJ2-7; d_call: TRBD2; v_call: TRBV7-3; clone_size: few; cdr3_aa: CASSSRLAGRSSYEQYF; cdr3_nt: TGTGCCAGCAGCTCCCGACTAGCGGGGCGAAGCTCCTACGAGCAGTACTTC